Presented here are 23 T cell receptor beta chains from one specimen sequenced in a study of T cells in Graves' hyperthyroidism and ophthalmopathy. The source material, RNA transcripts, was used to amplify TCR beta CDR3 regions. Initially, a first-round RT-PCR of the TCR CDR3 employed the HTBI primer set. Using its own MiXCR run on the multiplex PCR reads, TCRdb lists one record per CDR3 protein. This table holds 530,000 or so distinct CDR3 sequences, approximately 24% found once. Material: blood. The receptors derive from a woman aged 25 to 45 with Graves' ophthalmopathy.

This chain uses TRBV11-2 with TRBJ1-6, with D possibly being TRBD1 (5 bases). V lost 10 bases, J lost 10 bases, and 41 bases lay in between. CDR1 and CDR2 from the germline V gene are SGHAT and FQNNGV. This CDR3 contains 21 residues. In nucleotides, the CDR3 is TGTGCCATAACCTCAAACCCCAAGTCACGGGGCGACCCGGGGTTGGGGTCACCCCTCCACTTT. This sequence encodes CAITSNPKSRGDPGLGSPLHF. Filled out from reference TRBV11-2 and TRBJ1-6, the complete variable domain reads EAGVAQSPRYKIIEKRQSVAFWCNPISGHATLYWYQQILGQGPKLLIQFQNNGVVDDSQLPKDRFSAERLKGVDSTLKIQPAKLEDSAVYLCAITSNPKSRGDPGLGSPLHFGNGTRLTVT.

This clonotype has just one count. This CDR3 reads CASSLPSGVYEQYF. The DNA of the CDR3 is TGTGCCAGCAGCTTACCGTCGGGAGTTTACGAGCAGTACTTC. V and J are TRBV7-9 and TRBJ2-7, with a weak D call TRBD2 (6 bases). Trimming pared 2 bases from V and 4 bases from J, leaving 12 bases between. The CDR3 runs to 14 residues. CDR1 is SEHNR and CDR2 is FQNEAQ in the germline V gene (reference sequence).

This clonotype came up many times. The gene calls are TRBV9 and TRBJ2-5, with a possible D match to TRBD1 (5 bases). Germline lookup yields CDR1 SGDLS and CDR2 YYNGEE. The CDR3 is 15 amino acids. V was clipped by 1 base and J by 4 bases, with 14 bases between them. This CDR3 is CASSVRGTWGETQYF. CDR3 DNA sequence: TGTGCCAGCAGCGTAAGGGGAACTTGGGGAGAGACCCAGTACTTC.

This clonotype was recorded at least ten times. CDR3 amino acids: CASSNPGQSGNYGYTF. The CDR3 nucleotides read TGTGCCAGCAGTAACCCGGGACAGTCAGGGAACTATGGCTACACCTTC. The rearrangement uses TRBV6-5 and TRBJ1-2, with 7 bases identical to TRBD1. Germline values: CDR1 MNHEY, CDR2 SVGAGI. Trimming took 5 bases from V and 2 from J; bases not matched to a gene: 11. The CDR3 covers 16 residues.

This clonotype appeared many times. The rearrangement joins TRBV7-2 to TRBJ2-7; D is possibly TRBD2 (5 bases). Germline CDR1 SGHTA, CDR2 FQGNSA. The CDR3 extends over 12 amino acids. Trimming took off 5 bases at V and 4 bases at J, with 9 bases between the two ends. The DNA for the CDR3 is TGTGCCAGCAGCCAAAGCGGTTACGAGCAGTACTTC. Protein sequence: CASSQSGYEQYF.

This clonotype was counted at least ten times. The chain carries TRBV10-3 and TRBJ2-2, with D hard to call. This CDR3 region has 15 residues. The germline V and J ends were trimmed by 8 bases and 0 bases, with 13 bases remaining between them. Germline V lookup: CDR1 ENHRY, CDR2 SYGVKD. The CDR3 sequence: CAIPYGAANTGELFF. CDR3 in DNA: TGTGCCATCCCTTACGGCGCAGCGAACACCGGGGAGCTGTTTTTT.

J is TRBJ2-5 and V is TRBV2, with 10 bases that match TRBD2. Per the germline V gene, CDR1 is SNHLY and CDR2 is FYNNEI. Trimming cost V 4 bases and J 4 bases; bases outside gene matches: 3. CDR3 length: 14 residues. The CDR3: CASSGLAGVETQYF. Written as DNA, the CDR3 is TGTGCCAGCAGTGGGCTAGCGGGGGTAGAGACCCAGTACTTC.

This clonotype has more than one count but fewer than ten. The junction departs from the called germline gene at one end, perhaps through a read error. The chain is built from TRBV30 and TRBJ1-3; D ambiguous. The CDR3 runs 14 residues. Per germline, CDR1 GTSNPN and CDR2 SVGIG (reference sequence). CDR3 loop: CAWSVNPSGSTIYF. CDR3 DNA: TGTGCCTGGAGTGTGAACCCCTCTGGAAGCACCATATATTTT. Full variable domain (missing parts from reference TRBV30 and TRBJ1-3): SQTIHQWPATLVQPVGSPLSLECTVEGTSNPNLYWYRQAAGRGLQLLFYSVGIGQISSEVPQNLSASRPQDRQFILSSKKLLLSDSGFYLCAWSVNPSGSTIYFGEGSWLTVV.

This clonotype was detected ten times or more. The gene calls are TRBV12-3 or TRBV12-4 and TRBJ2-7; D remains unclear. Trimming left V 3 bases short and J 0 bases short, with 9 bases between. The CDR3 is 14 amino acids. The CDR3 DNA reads TGTGCCAGCAGTTTTGGATATTTCTCCTACGAGCAGTACTTC. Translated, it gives CASSFGYFSYEQYF.

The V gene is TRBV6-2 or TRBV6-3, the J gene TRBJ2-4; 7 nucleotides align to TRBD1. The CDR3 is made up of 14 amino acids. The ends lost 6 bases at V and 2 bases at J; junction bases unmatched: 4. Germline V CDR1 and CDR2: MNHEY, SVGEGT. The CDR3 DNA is TGTGCCAGCAGACTACAGGGGCCCAAAAACATTCAGTACTTC. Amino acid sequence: CASRLQGPKNIQYF.

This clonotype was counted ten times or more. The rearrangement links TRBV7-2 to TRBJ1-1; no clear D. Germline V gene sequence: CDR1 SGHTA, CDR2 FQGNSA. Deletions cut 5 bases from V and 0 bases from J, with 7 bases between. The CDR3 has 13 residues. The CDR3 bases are TGTGCCAGCAGCGCCAACATGAACACTGAAGCTTTCTTT. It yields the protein CASSANMNTEAFF.

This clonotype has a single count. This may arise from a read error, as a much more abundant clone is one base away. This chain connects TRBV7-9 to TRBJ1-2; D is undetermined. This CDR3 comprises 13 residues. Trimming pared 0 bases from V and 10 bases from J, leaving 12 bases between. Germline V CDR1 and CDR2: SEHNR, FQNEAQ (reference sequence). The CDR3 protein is CASSLAPWLTYTF. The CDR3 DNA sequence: TGTGCCAGCAGCTTAGCGCCGTGGCTCACCTACACCTTC. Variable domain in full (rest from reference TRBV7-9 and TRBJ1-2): DTGVSQNPRHKITKRGQNVTFRCDPISEHNRLYWYRQTLGQGPEFLTYFQNEAQLEKSRLLSDRFSAERPKGSFSTLEIQRTEQGDSAMYLCASSLAPWLTYTFGSGTRLTVV.

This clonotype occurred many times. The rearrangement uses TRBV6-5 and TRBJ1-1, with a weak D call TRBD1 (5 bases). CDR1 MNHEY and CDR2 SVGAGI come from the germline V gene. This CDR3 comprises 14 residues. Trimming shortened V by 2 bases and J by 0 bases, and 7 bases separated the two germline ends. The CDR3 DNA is TGTGCCAGCAGTTACGTGACAGTGAACACTGAAGCTTTCTTT. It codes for CASSYVTVNTEAFF.

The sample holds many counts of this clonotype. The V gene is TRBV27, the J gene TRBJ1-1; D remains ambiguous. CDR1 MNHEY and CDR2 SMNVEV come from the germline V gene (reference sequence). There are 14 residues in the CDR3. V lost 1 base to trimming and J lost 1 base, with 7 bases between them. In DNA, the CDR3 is TGTGCCAGCAGTTTATGGAACAGGAACACTGAAGCTTTCTTT. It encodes CASSLWNRNTEAFF.

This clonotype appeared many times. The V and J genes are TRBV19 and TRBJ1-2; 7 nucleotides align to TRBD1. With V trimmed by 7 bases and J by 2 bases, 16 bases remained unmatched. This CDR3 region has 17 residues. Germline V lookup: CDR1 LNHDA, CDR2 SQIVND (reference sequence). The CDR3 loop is CASNPDREYSVNYGYTF. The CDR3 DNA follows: TGTGCCAGTAACCCCGACAGGGAGTACTCCGTCAACTATGGCTACACCTTC.

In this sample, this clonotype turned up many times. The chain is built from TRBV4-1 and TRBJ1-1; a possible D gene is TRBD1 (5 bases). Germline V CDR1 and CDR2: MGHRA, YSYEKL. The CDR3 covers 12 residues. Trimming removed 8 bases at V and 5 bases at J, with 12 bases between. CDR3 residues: CASGQGRTEAFF. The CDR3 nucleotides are TGCGCCAGCGGGCAGGGAAGAACTGAAGCTTTCTTT.

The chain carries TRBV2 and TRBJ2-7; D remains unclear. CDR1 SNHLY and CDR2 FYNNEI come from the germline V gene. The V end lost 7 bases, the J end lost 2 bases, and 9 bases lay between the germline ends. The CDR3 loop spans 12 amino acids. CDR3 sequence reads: CASTRTTYEQYF. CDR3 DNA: TGTGCCAGCACGCGAACTACCTACGAGCAGTACTTC.

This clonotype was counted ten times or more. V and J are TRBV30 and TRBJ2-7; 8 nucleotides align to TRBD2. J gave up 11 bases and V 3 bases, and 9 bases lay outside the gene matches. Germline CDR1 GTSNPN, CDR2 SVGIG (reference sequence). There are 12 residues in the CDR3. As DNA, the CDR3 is TGTGCCTGGAGCCTGGATGCGGGGGGAAAGTACTTC. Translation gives CAWSLDAGGKYF.

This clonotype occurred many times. The CDR3 region has the DNA TGTGCCAGCAGAAGCGGGGGGGCCGGGGAGCTGTTTTTT. Translating gives CASRSGGAGELFF. The chain employs TRBV7-3 and TRBJ2-2, with 10 bases that match TRBD2. Germline trimming cut 6 bases from V and 6 bases from J; bases unmatched to any gene: 1. The CDR3 extends over 13 amino acids. Germline assignment: CDR1 SGHTA and CDR2 FQGTGA.

The CDR3 DNA is TGCGCCAGCAGCCAAGCAGGGACTAGCAATCAGCCCCAGCATTTT. This encodes CASSQAGTSNQPQHF. This rearrangement joins TRBV4-1 to TRBJ1-5; D possibly corresponds to TRBD1 (5 bases). CDR1 and CDR2 (germline): MGHRA, YSYEKL. V was clipped by 1 base and J by 0 bases, with 7 bases between them. CDR3 length: 15 residues.

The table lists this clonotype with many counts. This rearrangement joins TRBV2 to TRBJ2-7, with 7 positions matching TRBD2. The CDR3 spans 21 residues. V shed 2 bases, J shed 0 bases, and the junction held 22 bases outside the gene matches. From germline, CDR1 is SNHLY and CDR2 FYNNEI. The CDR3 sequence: CASSEPYFRAGTVFLSYEQYF. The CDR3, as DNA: TGTGCCAGCAGTGAACCCTACTTCCGAGCGGGGACGGTCTTTCTCTCCTACGAGCAGTACTTC. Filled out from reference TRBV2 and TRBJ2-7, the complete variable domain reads EPEVTQTPSHQVTQMGQEVILRCVPISNHLYFYWYRQILGQKVEFLVSFYNNEISEKSEIFDDQFSVERPDGSNFTLKIRSTKLEDSAMYFCASSEPYFRAGTVFLSYEQYFGPGTRLTVT.

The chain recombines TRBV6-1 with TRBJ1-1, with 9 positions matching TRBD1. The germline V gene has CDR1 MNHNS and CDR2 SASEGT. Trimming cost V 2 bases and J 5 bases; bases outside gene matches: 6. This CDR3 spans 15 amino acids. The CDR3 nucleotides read TGTGCCAGCAGTGAAAATATGGGACAGGGAACTGAAGCTTTCTTT. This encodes CASSENMGQGTEAFF.

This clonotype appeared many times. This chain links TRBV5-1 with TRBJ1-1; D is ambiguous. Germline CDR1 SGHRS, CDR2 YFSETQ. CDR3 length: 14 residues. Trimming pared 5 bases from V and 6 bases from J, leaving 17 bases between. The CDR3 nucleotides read TGCGCCAGCAGTACTGGCAATATCTTGGCTGAAGCTTTCTTT. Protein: CASSTGNILAEAFF.